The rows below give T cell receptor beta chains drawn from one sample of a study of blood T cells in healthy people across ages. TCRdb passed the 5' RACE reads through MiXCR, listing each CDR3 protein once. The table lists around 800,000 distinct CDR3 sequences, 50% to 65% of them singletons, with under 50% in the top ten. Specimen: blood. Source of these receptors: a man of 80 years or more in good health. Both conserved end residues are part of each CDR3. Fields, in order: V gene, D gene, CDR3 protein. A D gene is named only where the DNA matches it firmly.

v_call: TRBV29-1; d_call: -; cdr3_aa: CSVGGQAGGYTF
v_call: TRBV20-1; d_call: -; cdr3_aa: CSAREGGAGTDTQYF
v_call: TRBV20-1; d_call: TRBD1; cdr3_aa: CSARDPRQGSDYGYTF
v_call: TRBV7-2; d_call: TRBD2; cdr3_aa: CASSFSSGSYEQYF
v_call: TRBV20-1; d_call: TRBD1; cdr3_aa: CSATDRGSQYF
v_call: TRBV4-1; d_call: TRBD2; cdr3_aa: CASSQTSGRAGETQYF
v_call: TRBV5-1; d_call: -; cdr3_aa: CATRLIPASNTEAFF
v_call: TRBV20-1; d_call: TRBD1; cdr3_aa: CSARETGGVYGYTF
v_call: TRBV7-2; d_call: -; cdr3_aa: CASSLVAAGLIGGADTQYF
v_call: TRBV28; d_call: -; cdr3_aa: CASSLLTSGSADTQYF
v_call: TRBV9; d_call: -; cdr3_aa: CASSGNLGPLHF
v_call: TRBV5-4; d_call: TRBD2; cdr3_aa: CASSVGLAAANEQYF
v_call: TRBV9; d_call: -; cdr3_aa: CASSVGLGDEQFF
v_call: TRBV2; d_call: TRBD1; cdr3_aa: CASSPWQGENQPQHF
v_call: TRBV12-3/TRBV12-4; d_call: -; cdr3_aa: CASSLLDGEQYF
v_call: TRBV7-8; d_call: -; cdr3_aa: CASRDRAPATDTQYF
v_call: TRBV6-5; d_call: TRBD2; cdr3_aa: CASSLTSGRNIQYF
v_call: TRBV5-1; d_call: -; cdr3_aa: CASSVRDNTEAFF
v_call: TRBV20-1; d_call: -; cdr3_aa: CSARPGGSTNEKLFF
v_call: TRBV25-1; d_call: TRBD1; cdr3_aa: CASSDPRTGDSYNEQFF
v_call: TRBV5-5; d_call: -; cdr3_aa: CASSLSTYTDTQYF
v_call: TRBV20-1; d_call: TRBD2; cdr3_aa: CSAGLLAGARFNEQFF
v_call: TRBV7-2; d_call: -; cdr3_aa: CASSPWTVGDTQYF
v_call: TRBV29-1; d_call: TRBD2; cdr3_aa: CSVDRGTSGSYEQYF
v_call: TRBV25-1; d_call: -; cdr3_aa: CASSALVGNEQFF
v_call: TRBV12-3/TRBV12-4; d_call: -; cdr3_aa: CASSPKKGHQGYTF
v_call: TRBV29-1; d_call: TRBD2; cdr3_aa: CSAPGLAGGGEQFF
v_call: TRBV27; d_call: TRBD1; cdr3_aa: CASSRSDREANYGYTF
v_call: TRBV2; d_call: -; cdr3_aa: CASSESPGTAYGYTF
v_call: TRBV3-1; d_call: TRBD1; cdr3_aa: CASSQQGARTDTQYF
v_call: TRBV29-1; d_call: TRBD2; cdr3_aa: CSVIAGGYNEQYF
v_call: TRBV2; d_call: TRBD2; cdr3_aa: CASSLTSRTYEQYF
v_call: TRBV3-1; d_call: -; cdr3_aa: CASSQDRNRLYEQYF
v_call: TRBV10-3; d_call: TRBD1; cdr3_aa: CAISVGDRVNEQFF
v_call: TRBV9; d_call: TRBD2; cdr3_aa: CASSVESSGRQFF
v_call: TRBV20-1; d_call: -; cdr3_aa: CSARLLESYNSPLHF
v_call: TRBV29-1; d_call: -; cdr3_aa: CSLARHGGYTF
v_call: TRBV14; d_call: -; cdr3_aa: CASGQFSYNEQFF
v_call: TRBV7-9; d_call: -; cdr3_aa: CASSPDPQYNEQFF
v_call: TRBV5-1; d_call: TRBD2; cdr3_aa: CASSAILSGRVPYNEQFF
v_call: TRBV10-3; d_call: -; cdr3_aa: CAISAGRDQETQYF
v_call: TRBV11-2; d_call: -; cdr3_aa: CASSFLLGGADRDAYF
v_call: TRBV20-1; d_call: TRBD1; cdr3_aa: CSARDAGTVSKGTEAFF
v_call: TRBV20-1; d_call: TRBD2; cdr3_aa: CRGASGAQETQYF
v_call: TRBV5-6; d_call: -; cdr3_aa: CASSLDVSTYNEQFF
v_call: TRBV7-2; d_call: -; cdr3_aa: CASSLGSGPWGEQYF
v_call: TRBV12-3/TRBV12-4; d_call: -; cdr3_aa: CVSSLLAGVNQPQHF
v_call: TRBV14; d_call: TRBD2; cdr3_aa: CASSQDWASSGSLVHNEQFF